Following are 14 T cell receptor beta chains from one sample sequenced in a study of blood T cell repertoires in COVID-19. Only in-frame clones appear in the TCRdb table, and some are missing; sequencing was by immunoSEQ multiplex PCR. Of about 150,000 clones detected, roughly 84% appear once; the ten largest clones hold 7.2%. Source material: peripheral blood. The receptors shown here come from a woman in her 50s in a cohort sampled during active or convalescent COVID-19.

V and J are TRBV11-2 and TRBJ1-1; D remains ambiguous. The CDR3 has 15 residues. The V gene's germline CDR1 is SGHAT and CDR2 FQNNGV. Trimming took 2 bases from V and 0 from J, leaving 10 bases between them. CDR3 residues: CASSLLQRLNTEAFF. The CDR3 region has the DNA TGTGCCAGCAGCTTATTACAGAGATTGAACACTGAAGCTTTCTTT. The full variable domain, in which reference TRBV11-2 and TRBJ1-1 provide the parts outside the CDR3, is EAGVAQSPRYKIIEKRQSVAFWCNPISGHATLYWYQQILGQGPKLLIQFQNNGVVDDSQLPKDRFSAERLKGVDSTLKIQPAKLEDSAVYLCASSLLQRLNTEAFFGQGTRLTVV.

The chain uses TRBV23-1 and TRBJ1-2, with D unclear. TRBV23-1 is annotated as an ORF whose role is uncertain. V dropped 7 bases and J dropped 10 bases, with 4 bases sitting between them. The CDR3 consists of 8 residues. The CDR3 protein is CASIHYTF. The CDR3 coding sequence is TGCGCCAGCATCCACTACACCTTC.

This clone was counted a few times. This rearrangement joins TRBV5-1 to TRBJ2-1; D call uncertain. CDR3 length: 14 residues. Germline lookup yields CDR1 SGHRS and CDR2 YFSETQ. The V end was cut by 3 bases, the J end by 3 bases, with 10 bases between. CDR3 DNA sequence: TGCGCCAGCAGCTACGACAAGGACTACAATGAGCAGTTCTTC. It encodes CASSYDKDYNEQFF.

This clone was observed once. The chain links TRBV30 to TRBJ1-2, with 7 bases aligning to TRBD1. The junction had 4 bases not matched to a gene; V was cut back by 2 bases and J by 7 bases. Germline loops: CDR1 GTSNPN, CDR2 SVGIG (reference sequence). The CDR3 covers 12 residues. In nucleotides, the CDR3 is TGTGCCTGGAGTACAGGGGATGCTGGCTACACCTTC. It translates to CAWSTGDAGYTF.

V and J are TRBV2 and TRBJ1-2; 7 bases fit TRBD1. The V and J ends lost 5 bases and 3 bases, in that order; junction bases with no gene match: 3. This CDR3 is built from 13 residues. The germline CDR1 and CDR2 sequences are SNHLY and FYNNEI. CDR3 residues: CASSQQGYYGYTF. CDR3 coding DNA: TGTGCCAGCAGTCAACAGGGGTACTATGGCTACACCTTC.

This chain joins TRBV6-6 and TRBJ2-7; D may be TRBD1 (5 bases). Germline V CDR1 and CDR2: MNHNY, SVGAGI (reference sequence). This CDR3 comprises 13 residues. The ends were cut back, 6 bases at V and 2 bases at J, with 11 bases in the middle. CDR3: CASSPPGPYEQYF. For the CDR3, the DNA is TGTGCCAGCAGCCCACCAGGGCCCTACGAGCAGTACTTC.

V is TRBV7-8 and J is TRBJ2-1; D is possibly TRBD2 (6 bases). Trimming left V 5 bases short and J 0 bases short, with 17 bases between. The V gene's germline CDR1 is SGHVS and CDR2 FQNEAQ. The CDR3 sequence is 17 residues long. In nucleotides, the CDR3 is TGTGCCAGCAGCCAGCGCGGGGCGTGGGGCTCCTACAATGAGCAGTTCTTC. This gives the protein CASSQRGAWGSYNEQFF.

The table lists this clone with a count of one. V gene TRBV5-1 combines with J gene TRBJ1-4; no reliable D call. Deletions cut 5 bases from V and 5 bases from J, with 10 bases between. CDR1 is SGHRS, CDR2 YFSETQ, per germline. The CDR3 runs 13 residues. The CDR3 loop reads CASSGQVNEKLFF. As DNA, the CDR3 is TGCGCCAGCAGTGGGCAGGTCAATGAAAAACTGTTTTTT.

V usage is TRBV15 and J usage is TRBJ1-2, with D possibly matching TRBD1 (5 bases). Per germline, CDR1 LNHNV and CDR2 YYDKDF (reference sequence). V was clipped by 3 bases and J by 4 bases, with 9 bases between them. The CDR3 length is 13 residues. This CDR3 reads CATSSPGIYGYTF. The CDR3 nucleotides are TGTGCCACCAGCAGCCCAGGGATCTATGGCTACACCTTC.

J is TRBJ2-3 and V is TRBV5-1; the match to TRBD2 covers 7 bases. Germline trimming cut 7 bases from V and 6 bases from J; bases unmatched to any gene: 11. There are 14 residues in the CDR3. Germline assignment: CDR1 SGHRS and CDR2 YFSETQ. The CDR3 DNA reads as TGCGCCAGCTGCAGACTAGCAGGTCCCGATACGCAGTATTTT. It translates to CASCRLAGPDTQYF. The full variable domain, completed using reference TRBV5-1 and TRBJ2-3, is KAGVTQTPRYLIKTRGQQVTLSCSPISGHRSVSWYQQTPGQGLQFLFEYFSETQRNKGNFPGRFSGRQFSNSRSEMNVSTLELGDSALYLCASCRLAGPDTQYFGPGTRLTVL.

The gene calls are TRBV19 and TRBJ1-5; possibly TRBD1 for D (5 bases). Trimming stripped 5 bases from V and 7 bases from J, with 12 bases between. In germline, CDR1 is LNHDA, CDR2 SQIVND (reference sequence). The length of the CDR3 is 13 residues. CDR3 protein: CASSQGLGQPQHF. The CDR3, as DNA: TGTGCCAGTAGTCAGGGTCTAGGACAGCCCCAGCATTTT. The full variable domain, completed using reference TRBV19 and TRBJ1-5, is DGGITQSPKYLFRKEGQNVTLSCEQNLNHDAMYWYRQDPGQGLRLIYYSQIVNDFQKGDIAEGYSVSREKKESFPLTVTSAQKNPTAFYLCASSQGLGQPQHFGDGTRLSIL.

The CDR3 protein is CASSRGGTGSHEQYF. CDR3 DNA: TGTGCCAGCAGTAGAGGGGGGACAGGGTCCCACGAGCAGTACTTC. V usage is TRBV11-3 and J usage is TRBJ2-7; TRBD1 matches 9 bases. Germline V gene sequence: CDR1 SGHNT, CDR2 YENEEA. This CDR3 has 15 residues. Losses at the gene ends were 6 bases for V and 5 bases for J; bases not matched to a gene: 11.

In the case of this clone: The identical CDR3 is also encoded by other nucleotide sequences in the sample. The CDR3 DNA reads as TGTGCCAGCAGCGTGGGGCCCGAGACCTACGAGCAGTACTTC. It codes for CASSVGPETYEQYF. The rearrangement links TRBV9 to TRBJ2-7; maybe TRBD1 (5 bases). From germline, CDR1 is SGDLS and CDR2 YYNGEE. Trimming left V 2 bases short and J 2 bases short, with 11 bases between. The CDR3 is 14 residues long.

The chain combines TRBV7-6 with TRBJ2-3; 7 bases are shared with TRBD2. V lost 5 bases to trimming and J lost 4 bases; unmatched junction nucleotides: 9. From germline, CDR1 is SGHVS and CDR2 FNYEAQ. The CDR3 is made up of 15 amino acids. The CDR3 loop is CASSRLTSWADTQYF. In DNA, the CDR3 is TGTGCCAGCAGCCGATTGACTAGCTGGGCAGATACGCAGTATTTT.